What follows are 22 T cell receptor beta chains derived from one specimen sequenced in a study of cytomegalovirus exposure and HLA in healthy donors. The PCR employed 60 Vbeta primers together with 13 Jbeta primers. Method: immunoSEQ multiplex PCR; TCRdb's copy keeps in-frame clones and lacks some. The sample records some 180,000 clones, around three quarters being singletons. Sequencing input: PBMCs. These TCRs come from a woman aged 25 to 39 in good health and CMV-seropositive.

V and J are TRBV4-1 and TRBJ2-1; 12 bases agree with TRBD2. Germline V gene sequence: CDR1 MGHRA, CDR2 YSYEKL. The V gene end was trimmed by 0 bases and the J gene end by 3 bases; junction bases not matched to a gene: 9. The length of the CDR3 is 19 residues. Written as DNA, the CDR3 is TGCGCCAGCAGCCAAGATGGGCTAGCGGGGGGGAGTAACTACAATGAGCAGTTCTTC. Amino acids: CASSQDGLAGGSNYNEQFF.

The rearrangement links TRBV5-6 to TRBJ2-5; D is possibly TRBD2 (5 bases). V gave up 5 bases and J gave up 0 bases, with 23 bases separating them. CDR1 is SGHDT, CDR2 YYEEEE, per germline. The CDR3 consists of 18 residues. The CDR3 region is CASRARLNGGRNQETQYF. DNA for the CDR3: TGTGCCAGCAGAGCTCGACTTAATGGCGGGCGGAACCAAGAGACCCAGTACTTC.

The chain uses TRBV4-1 and TRBJ1-4, with D possibly being TRBD1 (6 bases). Germline V gene sequence: CDR1 MGHRA, CDR2 YSYEKL. The CDR3 has 17 amino acids. V shed 1 base and J shed 4 bases, with 16 bases lying between them. CDR3 DNA: TGCGCCAGCAGCCAAGCCACTTACAGGGCCGGTAATGAAAAACTGTTTTTT. It translates to CASSQATYRAGNEKLFF.

This rearrangement joins TRBV2 to TRBJ2-5; tentatively, D is TRBD1 (5 bases). The J call may be in error: the DNA end matches TRBJ2-7 better. Germline V lookup: CDR1 SNHLY, CDR2 FYNNEI. This CDR3 is 13 amino acids long. The CDR3 DNA follows: TGTGCCAGCAGTGAAAAGGGGTCTAGCGAGCAGTACTTC. Translating gives CASSEKGSSEQYF.

This clone appeared a few times. V is TRBV9 and J is TRBJ1-1; a weak D match, TRBD1 (6 bases). Looked up from germline, CDR1 is SGDLS and CDR2 is YYNGEE. The germline V and J ends were trimmed by 2 bases and 1 base, with 12 bases remaining between them. This CDR3 region has 15 residues. Here the CDR3 DNA reads TGTGCCAGCAGCGTTACAGGGTTGACGAACACTGAAGCTTTCTTT. Residues: CASSVTGLTNTEAFF.

This chain connects TRBV25-1 to TRBJ2-7; 7 bases fit TRBD1. In germline, CDR1 is MGHDK, CDR2 SYGVNS. The CDR3 spans 17 residues. The V and J ends lost 4 bases and 0 bases, in that order; junction bases with no gene match: 12. CDR3 protein: CASSATVPGTASYEQYF. Here the CDR3 DNA reads TGTGCCAGCAGTGCCACCGTTCCCGGGACAGCCTCCTACGAGCAGTACTTC.

V usage is TRBV30 and J usage is TRBJ2-5, with 7 bases that match TRBD2. This CDR3 contains 15 residues. V trimming: 6 bases; J trimming: 9 bases; junction bases outside the gene matches: 19. Per germline, CDR1 GTSNPN and CDR2 SVGIG (reference sequence). This CDR3 is CACPGGKSVGGAQYF. CDR3 nucleotides: TGTGCCTGCCCGGGAGGAAAGAGCGTGGGGGGGGCCCAGTACTTC.

The V and J genes are TRBV5-4 and TRBJ1-2; 8 nucleotides line up with TRBD1. V lost 4 bases, J lost 3 bases, and 5 bases stayed unmatched. Germline CDR1 SGHNT, CDR2 YYREEE (reference sequence). This CDR3 spans 14 amino acids. This chain's CDR3 is CASSGQGGDYGYTF. DNA for the CDR3: TGTGCCAGCAGCGGACAGGGAGGGGACTATGGCTACACCTTC.

V and J are TRBV30 and TRBJ1-2; D is perhaps TRBD1 (5 bases). Germline V CDR1 and CDR2: GTSNPN, SVGIG (reference sequence). This CDR3 has 15 residues. V dropped 3 bases and J dropped 3 bases, with 17 bases sitting between them. The CDR3 DNA reads TGTGCCTGGAGGGCACTGGGGGGAGATGACTATGGCTACACCTTC. It specifies CAWRALGGDDYGYTF.

The CDR3 nucleotides read TGCGCCAGCAGCTTTACAGGGGAGGATGAGCAGTTCTTC. Protein: CASSFTGEDEQFF. The rearrangement uses TRBV5-1 and TRBJ2-1; D is perhaps TRBD1 (7 bases). The CDR3 consists of 13 residues. V shed 2 bases and J shed 8 bases, with 11 bases lying between them. The germline gives CDR1 SGHRS, CDR2 YFSETQ.

This clone came up once. The rearrangement joins TRBV6-4 to TRBJ2-1; 9 nucleotides match TRBD2. The junction had 6 bases not matched to a gene; V was cut back by 3 bases and J by 6 bases. This CDR3 region has 15 residues. CDR1 MRHNA and CDR2 SNTAGT come from the germline V gene. CDR3 in DNA: TGTGCCAGCAGTGAAATAGCGGGAGCGGGCAATGAGCAGTTCTTC. Translation gives CASSEIAGAGNEQFF.

The rearrangement joins TRBV15 to TRBJ2-7; the match to TRBD1 covers 10 bases. The V and J ends lost 3 bases and 5 bases, in that order; junction bases with no gene match: 10. The CDR3 contains 16 residues. CDR1 and CDR2 from the germline V gene are LNHNV and YYDKDF (reference sequence). CDR3 sequence reads: CATSSRWGDRGHEQYF. CDR3 sequence (DNA): TGTGCCACCAGCAGCAGGTGGGGGGACAGGGGACACGAGCAGTACTTC.

The chain employs TRBV27 and TRBJ2-5; possibly TRBD2 for D (6 bases). This CDR3 region has 15 residues. With 5 bases removed from V and 5 bases from J, the gap between germline ends came to 18 bases. Germline lookup yields CDR1 MNHEY and CDR2 SMNVEV (reference sequence). The CDR3 spells CASSPTSLRRETQYF. CDR3 coding DNA: TGTGCCAGCAGTCCTACTAGCCTCAGGAGGGAGACCCAGTACTTC.

This clone came up once. V and J are TRBV2 and TRBJ2-1; 14 nucleotides align to TRBD2. V was clipped by 6 bases and J by 14 bases; unmatched bases: 18. The length of the CDR3 is 17 residues. From germline, CDR1 is SNHLY and CDR2 FYNNEI. In DNA, the CDR3 is TGTGCCAGCAGCTACATCGAAGGACTAGCGGGGGGCCCCGGAGAGTTCTTC. Its protein product is CASSYIEGLAGGPGEFF.

The chain has TRBV6-5 and TRBJ1-6; TRBD1 might be the D (6 bases). Germline V lookup: CDR1 MNHEY, CDR2 SVGAGI. The V gene lost 7 bases and the J gene lost 4 bases, with 11 bases spanning the gap. The CDR3 totals 14 residues. The CDR3: CASTEGGYNSPLHF. CDR3 bases: TGTGCCAGCACCGAGGGGGGGTATAATTCACCCCTCCACTTT.

The chain has TRBV4-1 and TRBJ2-2; D uncertain. The germline gives CDR1 MGHRA, CDR2 YSYEKL. This CDR3 has 14 residues. V lost 1 base and J lost 8, with 11 bases in between. CDR3 amino acids: CASSQVGLSGELFF. The CDR3 region has the DNA TGCGCCAGCAGCCAAGTTGGGCTGTCTGGGGAGCTGTTTTTT.

The chain links TRBV15 to TRBJ2-3; TRBD2 agrees at 9 bases. Trimming cost V 8 bases and J 1 base; bases outside gene matches: 16. This CDR3 is built from 18 residues. CDR1 is LNHNV, CDR2 YYDKDF, per germline (reference sequence). CDR3 loop: CATGLVAGELRGTDTQYF. The CDR3 bases are TGTGCCACCGGTTTGGTAGCGGGGGAGTTGAGGGGCACAGATACGCAGTATTTT.

A note on this clone: The conserved final phenylalanine or tryptophan is absent from the CDR3, which likely points to a read error. The chain has TRBV11-2 and TRBJ1-2; maybe TRBD1 (5 bases). V was clipped by 8 bases and J by 4 bases, with 17 bases between them. The CDR3 contains 14 residues. Per germline, CDR1 SGHAT and CDR2 FQNNGV. The CDR3 spells CASRSLTVLYGYTL. CDR3 nucleotide sequence: TGTGCCAGCCGATCCTTGACAGTACTCTATGGCTACACCCTC.

Regarding this clone: The junction departs from germline at one end; a sequencing error may be responsible. V gene TRBV7-9 combines with J gene TRBJ2-7; 11 nucleotides align to TRBD1. Looked up from germline, CDR1 is SEHNR and CDR2 is FQNEAQ (reference sequence). CDR3 length: 14 amino acids. For the CDR3, the DNA is TGTTCCAGCAGCTTCGGGACAGGGGGTGACGAGCAGTACTTC. Translating it yields CSSSFGTGGDEQYF. Full variable domain (rest looked up from reference TRBV7-9 and TRBJ2-7): DTGVSQNPRHKITKRGQNVTFRCDPISEHNRLYWYRQTLGQGPEFLTYFQNEAQLEKSRLLSDRFSAERPKGSFSTLEIQRTEQGDSAMYLCSSSFGTGGDEQYFGPGTRLTVT.

The chain is built from TRBV6-5 and TRBJ2-5; a weak D match, TRBD2 (6 bases). CDR1 and CDR2 from the germline V gene are MNHEY and SVGAGI. The CDR3 loop spans 16 amino acids. V was clipped by 2 bases and J by 5 bases, with 18 bases between them. The CDR3: CASSYAPGAGRETQYF. For the CDR3, the DNA is TGTGCCAGCAGTTACGCCCCCGGGGCGGGACGGGAGACCCAGTACTTC.

The V and J genes are TRBV6-5 and TRBJ2-7, with D possibly TRBD2 on 6 matching bases. This CDR3 has 15 amino acids. Germline lookup yields CDR1 MNHEY and CDR2 SVGAGI. V lost 0 bases and J lost 1, with 10 bases in between. This CDR3 reads CASSYSIGGSYEQYF. The DNA for the CDR3 is TGTGCCAGCAGTTACTCGATCGGGGGATCCTACGAGCAGTACTTC.

The V call is TRBV28, the J call TRBJ1-2; TRBD1 is a possible D gene (5 bases). Looked up from germline, CDR1 is MDHEN and CDR2 is SYDVKM. The CDR3 runs 14 residues. Trimming took off 5 bases at V and 5 bases at J, with 15 bases between the two ends. As DNA, the CDR3 is TGTGCCAGCAGTGTCCCAGGGTTATATTATGGCTACACCTTC. Encoded protein: CASSVPGLYYGYTF.